Listed below are T cell receptor beta chains from one sample, sequenced in a study of T cell clones after liver transplantation. TCRdb's table, derived via immunoSEQ multiplex PCR, lists solely in-frame clones and lacks some. The table has 55,000 to 75,000 clones, approximately 70% seen once; the top ten hold about 2.8%. The starting material was CD4+ T cells from blood, obtained at the approximately 16-month timepoint. These receptors all come from a human patient who received a liver transplant. Some T cells may be provided by the graft donor. Both conserved end residues are part of each CDR3. D genes are given only for firm matches. Size is stated for part of the rows, as once, few or many counts, or as a class when the clone is expanded.

>TRBJ1-2|TRBV30|TRBD1|few
TGTGCCTGGAGAAGACAGGGGGGTTATGGCTACACCTTC
CAWRRQGGYGYTF
>TRBJ1-2|TRBV21-1|NA|NA
TGTGCCAGCCCCCGGGGGACCTCCTATGGCTACACCTTC
CASPRGTSYGYTF
>TRBJ2-1|TRBV29-1|TRBD2|NA
TGCAGCGCAGAACAGCTAGCGGGGGCAACGGGGCAGTTCTTC
CSAEQLAGATGQFF
>TRBJ2-5|TRBV5-1|TRBD2|few
TGCGCCAGCAGCTTGGAAGCGGGGGGAGAAGAGACCCAGTACTTC
CASSLEAGGEETQYF
>TRBJ2-5|TRBV28|TRBD2|NA
TGTGCCAGCAGCGTGGGGAGCGGGGCCGGGGAGACCCAGTACTTC
CASSVGSGAGETQYF
>TRBJ1-5|TRBV2|NA|NA
TGTGCCAGCAGAAAGAACAATCAGCCCCAGCATTTT
CASRKNNQPQHF
>TRBJ1-1|TRBV5-5|NA|NA
TGTGCCAGCAGCTTGCAGGGCTCCACTGAAGCTTTCTTT
CASSLQGSTEAFF
>TRBJ1-6|TRBV28|NA|NA
TGTGCCAGCAGGGGAGTTGATTCACCCCTCCACTTT
CASRGVDSPLHF
>TRBJ2-1|TRBV7-8|NA|few
TGTGCCAGCAGCTTAGTTCAGTCACAGGGCTACAATGAGCAGTTCTTC
CASSLVQSQGYNEQFF
>TRBJ1-5|TRBV6-6|NA|NA
TGTGCCAGCAGCCCGACCGGGACCACAACCGCCCAGCCCCAGCATTTT
CASSPTGTTTAQPQHF
>TRBJ2-7|TRBV10-3|NA|NA
TGTGCCATCAGTGGGGCACAGAGCTCCTACGAGCAGTACTTC
CAISGAQSSYEQYF
>TRBJ1-2|TRBV19|NA|NA
TGTGCCAGTACAATCTTGGGGGAGGGGATCGGCTATGGCTACACCTTC
CASTILGEGIGYGYTF
>TRBJ1-4|TRBV18|TRBD1|NA
TGTGCCAGCTCACCCCGACAGGGGTCTGAAAAACTGTTTTTT
CASSPRQGSEKLFF
>TRBJ2-7|TRBV28|NA|few
TGTGCCAGCAGTTCCCCCGGTGGTGGACATGTACCTTACGAGCAGTACTTC
CASSSPGGGHVPYEQYF
>TRBJ1-1|TRBV11-2|NA|NA
TGTGCCAGCAGCTTAGACACCTACACTGAAGCTTTCTTT
CASSLDTYTEAFF
>TRBJ1-1|TRBV28|NA|few
TGTGCCAGCAGTTTACTCGCAAACACTGAAGCTTTCTTT
CASSLLANTEAFF
>TRBJ1-1|TRBV5-6|NA|NA
TGTGCCAGCAGCTTGTCACAGGGGAACACTGAAGCTTTCTTT
CASSLSQGNTEAFF
>TRBJ1-2|TRBV5-6|NA|few
TGTGCCAGCAGCTTTAACAGAAACTATGGCTACACCTTC
CASSFNRNYGYTF
>TRBJ2-7|TRBV6-1|TRBD1|once
TGTGCCAGCAGTTCGGGACAGGATTACGAGCAGTACTTC
CASSSGQDYEQYF
>TRBJ2-5|TRBV9|TRBD2|few
TGTGCCAGCAGCGTAGCGGCGGGGGGCGGGGAGACCCAGTACTTC
CASSVAAGGGETQYF
>TRBJ2-5|TRBV27|TRBD1|NA
TGTGCCAGCAGTTTAGGGACAGGGACTTATCAAGAGACCCAGTACTTC
CASSLGTGTYQETQYF
>TRBJ2-3|TRBV5-1|TRBD1|NA
TGCGCCAGCAGAACGGGACAGGGAAAAGATACGCAGTATTTT
CASRTGQGKDTQYF
>TRBJ2-7|TRBV19|NA|once
TGTGCCAGTAAGCAAACCGACAAAGACTACGAGCAGTACTTC
CASKQTDKDYEQYF
>TRBJ2-5|TRBV18|NA|NA
TGTGCCAGCTCACCACTGGCTGAGACCCAGTACTTC
CASSPLAETQYF
>TRBJ2-3|TRBV6-6|NA|once
TGTGCCAGCAGTTACACTCCCACAGATACGCAGTATTTT
CASSYTPTDTQYF
>TRBJ2-1|TRBV6-5|TRBD2|NA
TGTGCCAGCAGTACCGGGACTAGCGGGTCCAATGAGCAGTTCTTC
CASSTGTSGSNEQFF
>TRBJ2-2|TRBV14|NA|many
TGTGCCAGCAGCCATCTCGACAACACCGGGGAGCTGTTTTTT
CASSHLDNTGELFF
>TRBJ2-1|TRBV10-1|TRBD1|many
TGCGCCAGCAGTGCGCGGCAGGGGGCTGAAGAGCAGTTCTTC
CASSARQGAEEQFF
>TRBJ2-5|TRBV29-1|NA|few
TGCAGCGCGTCAGGGGTCAGCCAAGAGACCCAGTACTTC
CSASGVSQETQYF
>TRBJ1-1|TRBV18|TRBD1|NA
TGTGCCAGCTCACAAATCCCTACAGGGGGGAAGAACACTGAAGCTTTCTTT
CASSQIPTGGKNTEAFF
>TRBJ1-5|TRBV5-8|NA|NA
TGTGCCAGCACCTTGCTTGGGAATAGTCAGCCCCAGCATTTT
CASTLLGNSQPQHF
>TRBJ2-7|TRBV14|NA|NA
TGTGCCAGCAGCCAAATGGGCTACGAGCAGTACTTC
CASSQMGYEQYF
>TRBJ1-2|TRBV5-1|NA|NA
TGCGCCAGCAGCTTGTCAGCCAGGGAGGTGGGGGGCTACACCTTC
CASSLSAREVGGYTF
>TRBJ2-7|TRBV6-5|TRBD1|NA
TGTGCCAGCAGTGTACAGGGGGCCCGCTACGAGCAGTACTTC
CASSVQGARYEQYF
>TRBJ2-1|TRBV6-1|TRBD2|NA
TGTGCCAGCAGTGAAAGGGCTAGCGGGGGGAGCTCCTACAATGAGCAGTTCTTC
CASSERASGGSSYNEQFF
>TRBJ2-3|TRBV5-1|TRBD2|NA
TGCGCCAGCAGCTCCAACCCTCCGGGACTAGCAAGCACAGATACGCAGTATTTT
CASSSNPPGLASTDTQYF
>TRBJ1-6|TRBV2|TRBD1|few
TGTGCCAGCAGTGAAGCGACAGGGGCCATTTCACCCCTCCACTTT
CASSEATGAISPLHF
>TRBJ1-3|TRBV4-3|NA|NA
TGCGCCAGCAGCCAAGAAGGGAACACCATATATTTT
CASSQEGNTIYF
>TRBJ2-3|TRBV18|NA|NA
TGTGCCAGCTCACCATTCACAGATACGCAGTATTTT
CASSPFTDTQYF
>TRBJ2-2|TRBV30|TRBD1|few
TGTGCCTGGAGTTGGGGACAGGGCGTCGGGGAGCTGTTTTTT
CAWSWGQGVGELFF
>TRBJ2-1|TRBV30|NA|NA
TGTGCCTGGAGTTGGGGCCTCCGACCCTACAATGAGCAGTTCTTC
CAWSWGLRPYNEQFF
>TRBJ2-3|TRBV6-5|TRBD1|NA
TGTGCCAGCAGCCGGGACAGGGGTGGCACAGATACGCAGTATTTT
CASSRDRGGTDTQYF
>TRBJ2-3|TRBV19|NA|NA
TGTGCCAGTAGTATTATTAGGGGTACGCAGTATTTT
CASSIIRGTQYF
>TRBJ2-2|TRBV19|TRBD2|few
TGTGCCAGTAGTCCCCTAGCGGGAGGAGGTACCGGGGAGCTGTTTTTT
CASSPLAGGGTGELFF
>TRBJ2-5|TRBV5-1|TRBD2|once
TGCGCCAGCAGCCTAGGGACTAGCCGGAACCAAGAGACCCAGTACTTC
CASSLGTSRNQETQYF
>TRBJ2-2|TRBV7-8|NA|few
TGTGCCAGCAGCCAATTCCTACCGACAAGTTCCACCGGGGAGCTGTTTTTT
CASSQFLPTSSTGELFF
>TRBJ2-2|TRBV5-8|TRBD1|NA
TGTGCCAGCAGCTCAACCTGGACAGGGGGCCGCTTTACCCCCGGGGAGCTGTTTTTT
CASSSTWTGGRFTPGELFF
>TRBJ2-2|TRBV19|NA|once
TGTGCCAGTAGTATCCTTGGGGCCACCGGGGAGCTGTTTTTT
CASSILGATGELFF
>TRBJ1-1|TRBV7-9|NA|NA
TGTGCCAGCAGCATTCAGACGGGACAGAACACTGAAGCTTTCTTT
CASSIQTGQNTEAFF
>TRBJ2-1|TRBV6-5|NA|NA
TGTGCCAGCAGTTCCCAGGGGAATGAGCAGTTCTTC
CASSSQGNEQFF
>TRBJ2-1|TRBV2|NA|NA
TGTGCCAGCAGTGGTGTCCTAGCCGGTGAGCAGTTCTTC
CASSGVLAGEQFF
>TRBJ1-2|TRBV7-9|TRBD1|NA
TGTGCCAGCAGCCAGCAGGCCGGGACAGACGTCTATGGCTACACCTTC
CASSQQAGTDVYGYTF
>TRBJ2-5|TRBV28|NA|NA
TGTGCCAGCAGTTTATCTGGCCTTCAAGAGACCCAGTACTTC
CASSLSGLQETQYF
>TRBJ1-2|TRBV19|NA|few
TGTGCCAGTAGCGGCGGACCGAACTATGGCTACACCTTC
CASSGGPNYGYTF
>TRBJ2-5|TRBV7-2|NA|few
TGTGCCAGCAGCTTAAATAGCGCTAGCCAAGAGACCCAGTACTTC
CASSLNSASQETQYF